This note documents a single T cell receptor beta chain sequence. Its target is not known. Sequencing used immunoSEQ multiplex PCR; TCRdb keeps in-frame clones, though not all of them. The sample yields just over 2,000,000 clones, 85% to 95% seen once. The entry originates in a study of shared clonotypes between healthy human individuals. Study-wide background: Donors consisted of a couple of women and three men between 18 and 49. The plates for each donor numbered three CD4 naive, three CD4 memory, two CD8 naive and one CD8 memory.

General observations from the study: Among donors, the sharing of clonotypes was expected to be influenced by sequencing depth. The naive CD4 repertoires of several donors were compared, and approximately 5.3% of clonotypes were shared.

This CDR3 spans 15 amino acids. The germline gives CDR1 GTSNPN, CDR2 SVGIG (reference sequence). The J segment lost 6 bases and the V segment lost 5 bases, leaving 8 bases of the junction unmatched. The TCR comes from a man younger than 35 in good health. The V gene is TRBV30, the J gene TRBJ2-1; 12 nucleotides align to TRBD2. Input material: naive CD4+ T cells sorted from blood. The subset is: CD45RA+ positively selected. CDR3 sequence reads: CAWGGLAGLFNEQFF. In DNA, the CDR3 is TGTGCCTGGGGGGGACTAGCGGGCCTTTTCAATGAGCAGTTCTTC.